The rows below give T cell receptor beta chains drawn from one sample of a study of shared clonotypes between healthy human individuals. The method was immunoSEQ multiplex PCR; TCRdb's version includes in-frame clones alone and lacks a portion of them. The sample lists nearly 1,000,000 clones, more than 75% seen once, with about 1.5% in the top ten. Sequences were obtained from memory CD4+ T cells sorted from blood. The receptors originated from a man younger than 35 in good health. Both conserved end residues are part of each CDR3. A D gene is named only where the DNA matches it firmly. Rows give clone size only sometimes, using once, few, many, or a class for an expanded clone.

V: TRBV9
D: TRBD1
size: -
J: TRBJ1-2
CDR3: CASSVRTGGIDGYTF
DNA: TGTGCCAGCAGCGTACGGACAGGGGGAATAGATGGCTACACCTTC

V: TRBV6-6
D: -
size: -
J: TRBJ2-3
CDR3: CASSSLKGTQYF
DNA: TGTGCCAGCAGTTCCCTTAAAGGCACGCAGTATTTT

V: TRBV23-1
D: TRBD1
size: -
J: TRBJ2-6
CDR3: CASITGGSGANVLTF
DNA: TGCGCCAGCATTACAGGGGGCTCTGGGGCCAACGTCCTGACTTTC

V: TRBV5-6
D: -
size: -
J: TRBJ1-6
CDR3: CASSPGQYNSPLHF
DNA: TGTGCCAGCAGCCCGGGCCAATATAATTCACCCCTCCACTTT

V: TRBV9
D: -
size: -
J: TRBJ1-6
CDR3: CASSAESRQNSPLHF
DNA: TGTGCCAGCAGCGCCGAATCAAGACAGAATTCACCCCTCCACTTT

V: TRBV6-1
D: -
size: -
J: TRBJ2-7
CDR3: CASRGSYEQYF
DNA: TGTGCCAGCAGGGGCTCCTACGAGCAGTACTTC

V: TRBV4-2
D: -
size: -
J: TRBJ1-5
CDR3: CASSGGPNQPQHF
DNA: TGTGCCAGCTCTGGGGGGCCTAATCAGCCCCAGCATTTT

V: TRBV28
D: -
size: -
J: TRBJ2-7
CDR3: CASRKYTGKGSYEQYF
DNA: TGTGCCAGCAGGAAATATACAGGGAAAGGCTCCTACGAGCAGTACTTC

V: TRBV30
D: TRBD1
size: -
J: TRBJ2-7
CDR3: CAWSGGGQGVYEQYF
DNA: TGTGCCTGGAGTGGAGGCGGACAGGGGGTCTACGAGCAGTACTTC

V: TRBV11-2
D: -
size: -
J: TRBJ2-1
CDR3: CASSSIRVSGDEQFF
DNA: TGTGCCAGCAGCTCAATCAGGGTGTCGGGGGACGAGCAGTTCTTC

V: TRBV18
D: -
size: -
J: TRBJ1-2
CDR3: CASSPPFPNYGYTF
DNA: TGTGCCAGCTCACCACCGTTCCCTAACTATGGCTACACCTTC

V: TRBV5-6
D: TRBD1
size: -
J: TRBJ2-7
CDR3: CASSSRTGSDEQYF
DNA: TGTGCCAGCAGCTCGAGGACAGGGTCTGATGAGCAGTACTTC

V: TRBV27
D: -
size: -
J: TRBJ1-2
CDR3: CASSFGFGYGYTF
DNA: TGTGCCAGCAGTTTTGGTTTCGGCTATGGCTACACCTTC

V: TRBV2
D: -
size: -
J: TRBJ2-3
CDR3: CASSAQQGRDTDTQYF
DNA: TGTGCCAGCAGCGCCCAACAGGGGAGGGACACAGATACGCAGTATTTT

V: TRBV7-2
D: TRBD2
size: -
J: TRBJ2-7
CDR3: CASSSGAGGPYEQYF
DNA: TGTGCCAGCAGCTCCGGGGCGGGAGGGCCGTACGAGCAGTACTTC

V: TRBV2
D: TRBD1
size: few
J: TRBJ1-3
CDR3: CASRGDRVGNTIYF
DNA: TGTGCCAGCAGGGGGGACAGGGTTGGAAACACCATATATTTT

V: TRBV4-2
D: TRBD2
size: -
J: TRBJ2-3
CDR3: CASSQGLEGAQMVQYF
DNA: TGTGCCAGCAGCCAGGGACTAGAAGGTGCCCAGATGGTGCAGTATTTT

V: TRBV5-1
D: -
size: few
J: TRBJ2-4
CDR3: CASSPFGNIQYF
DNA: TGCGCCAGCAGCCCCTTCGGGAACATTCAGTACTTC

V: TRBV10-2
D: TRBD1
size: -
J: TRBJ1-2
CDR3: CASSESGWGTDYGYTF
DNA: TGCGCCAGCAGTGAGTCGGGTTGGGGGACAGACTATGGCTACACCTTC

V: TRBV7-2
D: TRBD2
size: -
J: TRBJ2-5
CDR3: CASSPPLAGQYF
DNA: TGTGCCAGCAGCCCCCCCCTAGCGGGGCAGTACTTC

V: TRBV6-1
D: -
size: many
J: TRBJ2-2
CDR3: CASSVPGVAGELFF
DNA: TGTGCCAGCAGTGTCCCAGGGGTTGCCGGGGAGCTGTTTTTT

V: TRBV7-2
D: TRBD2
size: -
J: TRBJ2-3
CDR3: CASSRVAGGTDTQYF
DNA: TGTGCCAGCAGCCGGGTAGCGGGGGGGACAGATACGCAGTATTTT

V: TRBV5-5
D: -
size: -
J: TRBJ1-5
CDR3: CASSLRSPGESNQPQHF
DNA: TGTGCCAGCAGCTTAAGGTCACCCGGGGAAAGCAATCAGCCCCAGCATTTT

V: TRBV5-1
D: -
size: once
J: TRBJ2-1
CDR3: CASSYQHAGALYNEQFF
DNA: TGCGCCAGCAGCTACCAACACGCGGGGGCCCTTTACAATGAGCAGTTCTTC

V: TRBV7-8
D: -
size: -
J: TRBJ1-6
CDR3: CASRHWGFSSYNSPLHF
DNA: TGTGCCAGCAGACACTGGGGTTTTAGCTCCTATAATTCACCCCTCCACTTT

V: TRBV2
D: -
size: few
J: TRBJ1-1
CDR3: CASSERPQNTEAFF
DNA: TGTGCCAGCAGTGAACGGCCACAGAACACTGAAGCTTTCTTT

V: TRBV5-1
D: -
size: -
J: TRBJ2-7
CDR3: CASSLGTVSYEQYF
DNA: TGCGCCAGCAGCTTGGGGACCGTCTCCTACGAGCAGTACTTC

V: TRBV28
D: TRBD1
size: few
J: TRBJ2-5
CDR3: CASSATGQGSKTQYF
DNA: TGTGCCAGCAGTGCTACGGGACAGGGGTCGAAGACCCAGTACTTC

V: TRBV6-5
D: TRBD1
size: few
J: TRBJ2-5
CDR3: CASSMGQGWTETQYF
DNA: TGTGCCAGCAGCATGGGACAGGGGTGGACGGAGACCCAGTACTTC

V: TRBV18
D: -
size: few
J: TRBJ1-1
CDR3: CASSPGRNTEAFF
DNA: TGTGCCAGCTCACCGGGGAGAAACACTGAAGCTTTCTTT

V: TRBV10-3
D: TRBD1
size: -
J: TRBJ1-3
CDR3: CAIGRTGAGNTIYF
DNA: TGTGCCATCGGGAGGACAGGGGCTGGAAACACCATATATTTT

V: TRBV4-1
D: -
size: few
J: TRBJ1-3
CDR3: CASSQGGGGVDTIYF
DNA: TGCGCCAGCAGCCAAGGTGGGGGGGGCGTAGACACCATATATTTT

V: TRBV7-2
D: -
size: -
J: TRBJ2-5
CDR3: CASSLSRMGPETQYF
DNA: TGTGCCAGCAGCTTATCCCGTATGGGCCCTGAGACCCAGTACTTC

V: TRBV6-6
D: TRBD1
size: -
J: TRBJ1-5
CDR3: CASSYPGQGNQPQHF
DNA: TGTGCCAGCAGTTACCCGGGACAGGGTAATCAGCCCCAGCATTTT

V: TRBV5-4
D: -
size: few
J: TRBJ1-6
CDR3: CASSVGGGSYNSPLHF
DNA: TGTGCCAGCAGCGTTGGGGGGGGCTCCTATAATTCACCCCTCCACTTT

V: TRBV30
D: TRBD1
size: -
J: TRBJ2-3
CDR3: CAWSASDRASTDTQYF
DNA: TGTGCCTGGAGTGCTTCGGACAGGGCTAGCACAGATACGCAGTATTTT

V: TRBV19
D: TRBD2
size: once
J: TRBJ2-3
CDR3: CASSRGRGGSTDTQYF
DNA: TGTGCCAGTAGTAGGGGCCGGGGGGGAAGCACAGATACGCAGTATTTT

V: TRBV5-4
D: -
size: -
J: TRBJ2-2
CDR3: CASSPGLDTGELFF
DNA: TGTGCCAGCAGCCCGGGACTTGACACCGGGGAGCTGTTTTTT

V: TRBV29-1
D: -
size: -
J: TRBJ2-7
CDR3: CSVTQGPYEQYF
DNA: TGCAGCGTTACCCAGGGTCCCTACGAGCAGTACTTC

V: TRBV14
D: -
size: -
J: TRBJ1-6
CDR3: CASRADFISPLHF
DNA: TGTGCCAGCAGGGCGGACTTCATTTCACCCCTCCACTTT

V: TRBV2
D: TRBD1
size: -
J: TRBJ2-1
CDR3: CASSERQGARDEQFF
DNA: TGTGCCAGCAGTGAAAGACAGGGGGCACGGGATGAGCAGTTCTTC

V: TRBV12-5
D: -
size: -
J: TRBJ2-6
CDR3: CASSTGPANVLTF
DNA: TGTGCTAGTTCCACAGGGCCGGCCAACGTCCTGACTTTC

V: TRBV7-2
D: TRBD2
size: -
J: TRBJ2-3
CDR3: CASSRAMGDRAGVKDTQYF
DNA: TGTGCCAGCAGCCGCGCTATGGGGGATAGGGCGGGAGTGAAAGATACGCAGTATTTT

V: TRBV5-5
D: -
size: -
J: TRBJ1-1
CDR3: CASSLWVTGSTEAFF
DNA: TGTGCCAGCAGCTTGTGGGTGACAGGAAGCACTGAAGCTTTCTTT

V: TRBV6-1
D: -
size: -
J: TRBJ2-3
CDR3: CATSNVPDTQYF
DNA: TGTGCCACTTCGAATGTCCCAGATACGCAGTATTTT

V: TRBV5-4
D: TRBD1
size: -
J: TRBJ2-2
CDR3: CASTRDRGLTGELFF
DNA: TGTGCCAGCACCAGGGACAGGGGACTCACCGGGGAGCTGTTTTTT

V: TRBV11-2
D: -
size: few
J: TRBJ2-2
CDR3: CASSRDKVSGELFF
DNA: TGTGCCAGCAGCCGGGATAAAGTCAGCGGGGAGCTGTTTTTT

V: TRBV7-2
D: -
size: -
J: TRBJ2-3
CDR3: CASSFGLDTQYF
DNA: TGTGCCAGCAGTTTCGGACTAGATACGCAGTATTTT

V: TRBV28
D: TRBD1
size: few
J: TRBJ1-2
CDR3: CASSFTGATSYGYTF
DNA: TGTGCCAGCAGCTTTACAGGGGCCACCTCCTATGGCTACACCTTC

V: TRBV28
D: -
size: once
J: TRBJ2-3
CDR3: CASSPYRGGMDTQYF
DNA: TGTGCCAGCAGTCCCTACAGGGGGGGCATGGATACGCAGTATTTT

V: TRBV6-6
D: -
size: once
J: TRBJ2-5
CDR3: CASIRDGAQETQYF
DNA: TGTGCCAGCATTCGGGACGGGGCACAAGAGACCCAGTACTTC

V: TRBV1
D: -
size: -
J: TRBJ2-2
CDR3: CTSSQESGPSGSAETGELFF
DNA: TGCACCAGCAGCCAAGAGTCGGGCCCTAGCGGGAGTGCGGAGACCGGGGAGCTGTTTTTT

V: TRBV2
D: -
size: -
J: TRBJ2-5
CDR3: CASSDGLGETQYF
DNA: TGTGCCAGCAGTGATGGCCTAGGCGAGACCCAGTACTTC

V: TRBV4-1
D: -
size: -
J: TRBJ2-3
CDR3: CASSQDPVRVDSTDTQYF
DNA: TGCGCCAGCAGCCAGGACCCGGTCCGGGTTGATAGCACAGATACGCAGTATTTT

V: TRBV30
D: -
size: -
J: TRBJ2-7
CDR3: CAWVLGPEAYEQYF
DNA: TGTGCCTGGGTCCTGGGGCCAGAAGCCTACGAGCAGTACTTC